The 23 T cell receptor beta chains reported below all come from one sample, sequenced in a study of beta chain features in type 1 diabetes. Expressed TCRB transcripts were sequenced because the isolated RNA had all been reverse transcribed beforehand. Profiled with immunoSEQ multiplex PCR; TCRdb holds only in-frame clones, not every one. The sample includes 200,000 to 300,000 clones, around 13% of them seen just once. Their antigen targets remain unknown. General study results and limits: All four CD4+ subsets from Type 1 diabetes patients carried moderately but significantly shorter TCRB CDR3s.

The sequenced material came from naive CD4+ T cells from blood. The origin of the receptors is a man aged 30-40 years with type 1 diabetes.

The V and J genes are TRBV10-3 and TRBJ2-7; maybe TRBD1 (6 bases). This CDR3 comprises 15 residues. CDR1 ENHRY and CDR2 SYGVKD come from the germline V gene. The V gene lost 0 bases and the J gene lost 3 bases, with 12 bases spanning the gap. This CDR3 is CAISESGDRNYEQYF. The CDR3 region has the DNA TGTGCCATCAGTGAGTCTGGAGACAGGAACTACGAGCAGTACTTC.

The V and J genes are TRBV4-1 and TRBJ2-2; a weak D match, TRBD2 (5 bases). Germline assignment: CDR1 MGHRA and CDR2 YSYEKL. Trimming stripped 0 bases from V and 0 bases from J, with 8 bases between. The CDR3 runs to 16 residues. CDR3 residues: CASSQDAGPNTGELFF. CDR3 in DNA: TGCGCCAGCAGCCAAGATGCGGGTCCGAACACCGGGGAGCTGTTTTTT.

The table lists this clone with a few counts. This CDR3 is CAWSRGYSAEAFF. For the CDR3, the DNA is TGTGCCTGGAGTCGGGGGTATAGTGCTGAAGCTTTCTTT. The chain recombines TRBV30 with TRBJ1-1, with a weak D call TRBD1 (5 bases). Germline V gene sequence: CDR1 GTSNPN, CDR2 SVGIG (reference sequence). Between the trimmed V and J ends, which lost 2 bases and 6 bases, there was a span of 13 bases. The CDR3 is 13 residues long.

This clone was seen only a few times. The CDR3 reads CSVEEPLAGRQFF. In DNA, the CDR3 is TGCAGCGTTGAAGAGCCCCTAGCGGGAAGGCAGTTCTTC. The V gene is TRBV29-1, the J gene TRBJ2-1; 9 bases align to TRBD2. The CDR3 covers 13 residues. V shed 0 bases, J shed 12 bases, and the junction held 6 bases outside the gene matches. Germline V gives CDR1 SQVTM, CDR2 ANQGSEA.

This chain connects TRBV5-1 to TRBJ2-3; 9 positions agree with TRBD1. V shed 4 bases and J 1 base; nucleotides not matched to a gene: 7. Germline loops: CDR1 SGHRS, CDR2 YFSETQ. This CDR3 region has 16 residues. CDR3 loop: CASSHGTGSGTDTQYF. The CDR3 bases are TGCGCCAGCAGCCACGGGACAGGGTCGGGCACAGATACGCAGTATTTT.

The chain has TRBV21-1 and TRBJ2-5; the table's D call, TRBD1, was not checked against the DNA. TRBV21-1 is deemed a pseudogene. The CDR3 extends over 9 amino acids. CDR3 in DNA: TGTGAAACAGAAGAGACCCAGTACTTC. This codes for CETEETQYF.

This chain links TRBV20-1 with TRBJ2-7; D call uncertain. The length of the CDR3 is 11 residues. The germline gives CDR1 DFQATT, CDR2 SNEGSKA (reference sequence). V dropped 3 bases and J dropped 6 bases, with 9 bases sitting between them. The CDR3 loop reads CSASDIPEQYF. In DNA, the CDR3 is TGCAGTGCTAGTGACATACCCGAGCAGTACTTC.

The rearrangement links TRBV5-1 to TRBJ2-1; 12 nucleotides match TRBD2. Germline CDR1 SGHRS, CDR2 YFSETQ. CDR3 length: 18 residues. Trimming removed 2 bases from V and 3 bases from J; junction bases left unmatched: 9. Written as DNA, the CDR3 is TGCGCCAGCAGCTTCGTGACTAGCGGGGGTACGGACTACAATGAGCAGTTCTTC. Encoded protein: CASSFVTSGGTDYNEQFF.

A note on this clone: Compared with germline, one end of the junction differs, possibly owing to a read error. The chain is built from TRBV4-1 and TRBJ1-1; 10 bases fit TRBD1. Germline V gives CDR1 MGHRA, CDR2 YSYEKL. The CDR3 contains 16 residues. CDR3 DNA sequence: TGCGCCAGCAGCCGCCAGGGACAGGGGATGAAGACTGAAGCTTTCTTT. Encoded protein: CASSRQGQGMKTEAFF.

The chain carries TRBV6-5 and TRBJ2-7, with 8 bases identical to TRBD1. Germline V gene sequence: CDR1 MNHEY, CDR2 SVGAGI. CDR3 length: 14 residues. J gave up 2 bases and V 5 bases, and 5 bases lay outside the gene matches. The CDR3 reads CASSGQGVAYEQYF. CDR3 in DNA: TGTGCCAGCAGTGGACAGGGAGTCGCCTACGAGCAGTACTTC.

This chain joins TRBV23-1 and TRBJ2-4, with 9 nucleotides matching TRBD2. TRBV23-1 is assigned to the ORF class and has an uncertain function. Trimming removed 1 base from V and 1 base from J; junction bases left unmatched: 11. The CDR3 totals 19 residues. The CDR3 loop is CASSQWRTSVFAAKNIQYF. CDR3 sequence (DNA): TGCGCCAGCAGTCAATGGAGGACTAGCGTTTTCGCCGCCAAAAACATTCAGTACTTC.

The chain links TRBV29-1 to TRBJ2-5; a possible D gene is TRBD1 (5 bases). From germline, CDR1 is SQVTM and CDR2 ANQGSEA. CDR3 length: 13 amino acids. Between the trimmed V and J ends, which lost 3 bases and 7 bases, there was a span of 15 bases. The DNA for the CDR3 is TGCAGCGTTGATGGGCAGGGATCGGGGACCCAGTACTTC. Its protein product is CSVDGQGSGTQYF.

A few counts support this clone. The sample carries other DNA sequences with the same CDR3. The rearrangement links TRBV5-1 to TRBJ2-7; 10 positions match TRBD1. J was trimmed by 3 bases and V by 4 bases; bases with no gene match: 7. The CDR3 has 15 amino acids. CDR1 SGHRS and CDR2 YFSETQ come from the germline V gene. The CDR3: CASSLTGQGLYEQYF. In nucleotides, the CDR3 is TGCGCCAGCAGCCTCACGGGACAGGGGCTCTACGAGCAGTACTTC.

This rearrangement joins TRBV5-1 to TRBJ2-2; 9 bases align to TRBD1. From germline, CDR1 is SGHRS and CDR2 YFSETQ. J was trimmed by 3 bases and V by 7 bases; bases with no gene match: 7. The CDR3 is 15 residues long. The CDR3 region is CASGHGDRDTGELFF. The CDR3 DNA is TGCGCCAGCGGCCATGGGGACAGGGACACCGGGGAGCTGTTTTTT.

V and J are TRBV4-1 and TRBJ2-1; maybe TRBD1 (7 bases). Germline CDR1 is MGHRA and CDR2 is YSYEKL. Trimming removed 0 bases from V and 2 bases from J, with 26 bases in between. The CDR3 contains 21 residues. In DNA, the CDR3 is TGCGCCAGCAGCCAAGACCGAGGGAGGACAGGTCGACCGTTAGCCTACAATGAGCAGTTCTTC. Its translation is CASSQDRGRTGRPLAYNEQFF.

This clone was recorded a few times. J is TRBJ2-1 and V is TRBV7-9; 16 bases agree with TRBD2. V trimming: 4 bases; J trimming: 0 bases; junction bases outside the gene matches: 6. This CDR3 spans 19 amino acids. Germline V gene data show CDR1 as SEHNR and CDR2 as FQNEAQ (reference sequence). The CDR3 DNA sequence: TGTGCCAGCAGCTGGGGACTAGCGGGAGGGTCAAGCTCCTACAATGAGCAGTTCTTC. Amino acid sequence: CASSWGLAGGSSSYNEQFF.

The chain uses TRBV6-6 and TRBJ1-1, with D perhaps TRBD1 (6 bases). This CDR3 spans 14 amino acids. V lost 10 bases and J lost 4, with 19 bases in between. CDR1 MNHNY and CDR2 SVGAGI come from the germline V gene (reference sequence). This CDR3 reads CATNSGTWGTEAFF. CDR3 nucleotides: TGTGCCACCAACTCGGGGACATGGGGCACTGAAGCTTTCTTT.

This clone was found a few times. The chain links TRBV11-2 to TRBJ2-7, with 8 bases aligning to TRBD2. This CDR3 comprises 15 residues. Germline-derived CDR1 and CDR2 are SGHAT and FQNNGV. V trimming: 1 base; J trimming: 3 bases; junction bases outside the gene matches: 5. Written as DNA, the CDR3 is TGTGCCAGCAGCTTAGTGGCGGGAGGACTCTACGAGCAGTACTTC. Translated: CASSLVAGGLYEQYF.

DNA for the CDR3: TGTGCCAGTAGTATAAAGGGAGACGAGCAGTACTTC. It specifies CASSIKGDEQYF. The chain has TRBV19 and TRBJ2-7; possibly TRBD2 for D (5 bases). Germline loops: CDR1 LNHDA, CDR2 SQIVND (reference sequence). CDR3 length: 12 residues. Trimming took 2 bases from V and 5 from J, leaving 7 bases between them.

This clone was counted only a few times. CDR3 sequence: CASSLDAGNEQYF. The CDR3 DNA reads as TGCGCCAGCAGCTTGGATGCAGGAAACGAGCAGTACTTC. The chain carries TRBV5-1 and TRBJ2-7; no definite D call. The germline V gene has CDR1 SGHRS and CDR2 YFSETQ. This CDR3 is 13 amino acids long. V was cut by 0 bases and J by 5 bases, with 9 bases left in between.

This clone has just a few counts. The V gene is TRBV19, the J gene TRBJ2-2, with 11 nucleotides matching TRBD2. This CDR3 is 15 amino acids long. The V and J ends lost 9 bases and 5 bases, in that order; junction bases with no gene match: 8. Germline CDR1 and CDR2: LNHDA and SQIVND (reference sequence). The CDR3 bases are TGTGCCAGCAAGGGACTAGCGGCGGGGACCGGGGAGCTGTTTTTT. This gives the protein CASKGLAAGTGELFF.

The chain carries TRBV7-9 and TRBJ1-3, with D possibly TRBD1 on 6 matching bases. This CDR3 has 15 amino acids. From germline, CDR1 is SEHNR and CDR2 FQNEAQ (reference sequence). V was cut by 2 bases and J by 0 bases, with 8 bases left in between. CDR3: CASSLSGDSGNTIYF. The CDR3 coding sequence is TGTGCCAGCAGCTTATCAGGGGACTCTGGAAACACCATATATTTT.

The chain carries TRBV29-1 and TRBJ1-5; 10 nucleotides align to TRBD1. The V segment lost 6 bases and the J segment 5 bases; nucleotides outside the gene matches: 4. This CDR3 comprises 13 residues. Germline values: CDR1 SQVTM, CDR2 ANQGSEA. CDR3 region: CSVGGTGDQPQHF. The CDR3 DNA reads as TGCAGCGTGGGAGGGACAGGGGATCAGCCCCAGCATTTT.